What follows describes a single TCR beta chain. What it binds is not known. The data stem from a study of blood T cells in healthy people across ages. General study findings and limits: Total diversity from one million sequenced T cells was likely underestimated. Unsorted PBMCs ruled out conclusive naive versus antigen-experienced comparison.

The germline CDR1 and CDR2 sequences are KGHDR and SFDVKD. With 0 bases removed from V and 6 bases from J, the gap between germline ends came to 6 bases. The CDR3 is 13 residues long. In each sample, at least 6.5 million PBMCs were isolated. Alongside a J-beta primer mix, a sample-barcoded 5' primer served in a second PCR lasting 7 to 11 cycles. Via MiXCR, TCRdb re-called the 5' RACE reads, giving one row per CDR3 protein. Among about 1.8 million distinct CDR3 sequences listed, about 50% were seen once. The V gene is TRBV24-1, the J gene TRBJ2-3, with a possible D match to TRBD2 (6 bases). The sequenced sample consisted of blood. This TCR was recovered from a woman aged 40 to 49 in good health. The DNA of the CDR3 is TGTGCCACCAGTGATTTGGGGGGGGATACGCAGTATTTT. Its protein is CATSDLGGDTQYF.